This note documents a single TCR beta chain sequence. No antigen is known for it. This specimen comes from a study of CXCR3-negative and CXCR3-positive naive CD8 T cells. Study results and limitations: High diversity, comparable across both naive subsets, contrasted with much lower diversity in memory CD8+ cells. Cryopreservation partially lowered CXCR3 expression, so most assays used fresh PBMCs. Hydrophobicity was higher for TRB CDR3s found in CXCR3-positive naive cells than in CXCR3-negative naive cells.

The CD45RO-CCR7+CD27+CD95- phenotype denoted naive CD8+ T cells. UMI-labeled 5' RACE yielded the TRB cDNA libraries. TCRdb re-analyzed the 5' RACE reads; it lists each CDR3 protein once, without DNA. The table for this sample gives around 160,000 distinct CDR3 sequences. The length of the CDR3 is 18 residues. The clonotype comes from a human donor in good health. Some clones in this sample may be carry-over from other donors' samples. The source material was naive CXCR3+ CD8+ T cells from blood. Subset described: CD45RO-CCR7+CD27+CD95- naive CD8+ T cells expressing CXCR3 (TNR3+). The gene calls are TRBV12-3 or TRBV12-4 and TRBJ2-1; TCRdb reports TRBD1, a call that lacks DNA to check it against. The CDR3 spells CASSPPGGQGAGYNEQFF.